The 12 T cell receptor beta chains listed next were all sequenced from one sample in a study of metastatic and nonmetastatic thyroid tumors. All patients were treatment-naive before thyroid surgery. TCRdb re-clonotyped the PCR reads through MiXCR. The data contain about 40,000 clones, roughly 17% of them singletons. Material for sequencing was tumor tissue. These receptor sequences come from a female donor with papillary thyroid cancer or a benign thyroid nodule (not recorded which). Some clones in this sample may be carry-over from other donors' samples.

In its sample, this clone was seen many times. This chain links TRBV24-1 with TRBJ2-2; no clear D gene. This CDR3 contains 12 residues. Germline loops: CDR1 KGHDR, CDR2 SFDVKD. The germline V and J ends were trimmed by 5 bases and 6 bases, with 6 bases remaining between them. CDR3 sequence: CATSVYAGELFF. CDR3 nucleotide sequence: TGTGCCACCAGTGTATACGCCGGGGAGCTGTTTTTT.

This clone was found many times. J is TRBJ1-2 and V is TRBV7-9, with 8 positions matching TRBD1. This CDR3 has 15 residues. The V gene end was trimmed by 7 bases and the J gene end by 7 bases; junction bases not matched to a gene: 14. Germline lookup yields CDR1 SEHNR and CDR2 FQNEAQ (reference sequence). CDR3 sequence (DNA): TGTGCCAGCAACCCTCCGCAAACAGGGGGGAGTGGCTACACCTTC. Residues: CASNPPQTGGSGYTF.

In this sample, this clone turned up many times. The rearrangement links TRBV20-1 to TRBJ1-1, with D possibly being TRBD1 (5 bases). Germline V gene lookup returns CDR1 DFQATT and CDR2 SNEGSKA (reference sequence). The CDR3 runs 12 residues. Between the trimmed V and J ends, which lost 6 bases and 1 base, there was a span of 9 bases. CDR3 sequence (DNA): TGCAGTGCGGGAGGGGCGAACACTGAAGCTTTCTTT. Residues: CSAGGANTEAFF.

Of note for this clone: It may be a read error: a sequence one base away is much more abundant. The genes are TRBV5-3 and TRBJ1-1; D is perhaps TRBD1 (6 bases). TRBV5-3 is assigned to the ORF class and has an uncertain function. The CDR3 totals 15 residues. The CDR3 coding sequence is TGTGCCAGTAGCTTGCGACAGGCCGGGAACACTGAAGCTTTCTTT. Translation: CASSLRQAGNTEAFF.

Worth noting for this clone: Germline is not matched at one junction end, which may reflect a read error. Written as DNA, the CDR3 is TGTGCCAGCAGCTTATCCGGGGCGGTCGGGGACCTGTTGTTT. Encoded protein: CASSLSGAVGDLLF. The gene calls are TRBV7-3 and TRBJ2-2; D could derive from TRBD1 or TRBD2 (5 bases each). Germline V gives CDR1 SGHTA, CDR2 FQGTGA. There are 14 residues in the CDR3.

This clone occurred many times. V and J are TRBV2 and TRBJ1-2, with D perhaps TRBD1 (5 bases). V was clipped by 10 bases and J by 5 bases, with 23 bases between them. The CDR3 loop spans 15 amino acids. Germline CDR1 and CDR2: SNHLY and FYNNEI. CDR3: CATQEGSGLGYGYTF. CDR3 DNA: TGTGCCACCCAGGAGGGGTCAGGGTTGGGGTATGGCTACACCTTC.

The rearrangement joins TRBV6-1 to TRBJ2-2; D gene ambiguous. Germline V gives CDR1 MNHNS, CDR2 SASEGT. Trimming removed 6 bases from V and 6 bases from J, with 11 bases in between. This CDR3 is 13 amino acids long. CDR3 loop: CASSPMVAGELFF. The CDR3 DNA is TGTGCCAGCAGCCCCATGGTCGCCGGGGAGCTGTTTTTT.

CDR3 DNA sequence: TGCAGTGCTAAAGATGCGGGGTTGGGGTCCTCCTATAATTCACCCCTCCACTTT. It codes for CSAKDAGLGSSYNSPLHF. J is TRBJ1-6 and V is TRBV20-1, with D unresolved. This CDR3 has 18 residues. V was trimmed by 4 bases and J by 0 bases, leaving 19 bases between them. Germline V gene lookup returns CDR1 DFQATT and CDR2 SNEGSKA (reference sequence).

This clone has ten or more counts. This chain connects TRBV12-3 or TRBV12-4 to TRBJ2-1; tentatively, D is TRBD1 (5 bases). Trimming cost V 6 bases and J 0 bases, with 12 bases left between them. The CDR3 is 15 amino acids. The CDR3 reads CASRRRQSSYNEQFF. CDR3 in DNA: TGTGCCAGCAGGCGCCGACAGAGCTCCTACAATGAGCAGTTCTTC.

This clone was seen many times. The chain combines TRBV3-1 with TRBJ1-2; 7 nucleotides align to TRBD1. V lost 3 bases, J lost 4 bases, and 8 bases stayed unmatched. Germline V gene sequence: CDR1 LGHDT, CDR2 YNNKEL (reference sequence). The CDR3 has 15 amino acids. Written as DNA, the CDR3 is TGTGCCAGCAGCCACGGGGCAGGGGGAAGCTATGGCTACACCTTC. It is translated as CASSHGAGGSYGYTF.

This clone was observed many times. The gene calls are TRBV6-1 and TRBJ2-7, with TRBD2 identical over 7 bases. The CDR3 is made up of 14 amino acids. V gave up 6 bases and J gave up 0 bases; unmatched junction bases: 5. The germline CDR1 and CDR2 sequences are MNHNS and SASEGT. CDR3 DNA sequence: TGTGCCAGCAGGAACAGCGGGAACTCCTACGAGCAGTACTTC. Its protein is CASRNSGNSYEQYF.

This clone occurred a few times. It may be a read error: a sequence one base away is much more abundant. This chain connects TRBV12-3 or TRBV12-4 to TRBJ1-1; no clear D gene. Trimming stripped 6 bases from V and 5 bases from J, with 7 bases between. The CDR3 loop spans 11 amino acids. CDR3 amino acids: CASRCGTEAFF. CDR3 DNA: TGTGCCAGCAGATGTGGGACTGAAGCTTTCTTT.